A single sample gave rise to the 17 T cell receptor beta chains below, sequenced in a study of T cell responses to AZD1222 COVID-19 vaccine. Sequencing used immunoSEQ multiplex PCR; TCRdb keeps in-frame clones, though not all of them. This table has about 120,000 clones, about 88% appearing once. The source was peripheral blood, collected 28 days after the second AZD1222 dose. The receptors here all came from an adult who received the AZD1222 COVID-19 vaccine.

Only a few counts were recorded for this clone. The chain links TRBV10-3 to TRBJ1-2, with D maybe TRBD1 (6 bases). Germline V gene sequence: CDR1 ENHRY, CDR2 SYGVKD. The CDR3 has 14 residues. Trimming cost V 6 bases and J 4 bases, with 15 bases left between them. CDR3 sequence (DNA): TGTGCCATCAGGTCAGGGGATAGAATCTATGGCTACACCTTC. This encodes CAIRSGDRIYGYTF.

The genes are TRBV19 and TRBJ1-5, with unresolved D. Germline assignment: CDR1 LNHDA and CDR2 SQIVND (reference sequence). Trimming removed 3 bases from V and 3 bases from J, with 9 bases in between. This CDR3 is built from 14 residues. CDR3 nucleotide sequence: TGTGCCAGTAGTATCATACAGTTCAATCAGCCCCAGCATTTT. Translated, it gives CASSIIQFNQPQHF.

The chain links TRBV18 to TRBJ1-3, with no clear D. The CDR3 extends over 15 amino acids. Per the germline V gene, CDR1 is KGHSH and CDR2 is LQKENI. The germline V and J ends were trimmed by 0 bases and 0 bases, with 6 bases remaining between them. Written as DNA, the CDR3 is TGTGCCAGCTCACCACCCCAGATCTCTGGAAACACCATATATTTT. This encodes CASSPPQISGNTIYF.

The chain uses TRBV6-4 and TRBJ2-7, with D maybe TRBD1 (6 bases). This CDR3 contains 13 residues. Trimming left V 0 bases short and J 8 bases short, with 11 bases between. CDR1 and CDR2 from the germline V gene are MRHNA and SNTAGT. The CDR3 is CASSDSSRGKQYF. The CDR3, as DNA: TGTGCCAGCAGTGACTCCAGCAGGGGCAAGCAGTACTTC.

The rearrangement links TRBV6-5 to TRBJ1-2; D perhaps matches TRBD1 (5 bases). Looked up from germline, CDR1 is MNHEY and CDR2 is SVGAGI. Trimming stripped 4 bases from V and 8 bases from J, with 17 bases between. The CDR3 contains 14 residues. The CDR3 here is CASSSGTSFEGYTF. The CDR3 DNA reads TGTGCCAGCAGTTCCGGGACCTCTTTTGAGGGCTACACCTTC.

This chain links TRBV6-5 with TRBJ2-2; unclear D gene. The germline CDR1 and CDR2 sequences are MNHEY and SVGAGI. The V gene lost 7 bases and the J gene lost 0 bases, with 9 bases spanning the gap. CDR3 length: 14 amino acids. Here the CDR3 reads CASTRTANTGELFF. The CDR3 nucleotides are TGTGCCAGCACCAGGACGGCGAACACCGGGGAGCTGTTTTTT.

The V and J genes are TRBV5-1 and TRBJ1-4; D may be TRBD1 (6 bases). CDR1 SGHRS and CDR2 YFSETQ come from the germline V gene. The length of the CDR3 is 15 residues. Trimming pared 6 bases from V and 0 bases from J, leaving 12 bases between. The CDR3 DNA reads TGCGCCAGCAAGGGGGTACCGACAACTAATGAAAAACTGTTTTTT. It codes for CASKGVPTTNEKLFF.

In its sample, this clone was seen a few times. The chain combines TRBV6-5 with TRBJ2-1, with D tentatively TRBD2 (6 bases). Trimming removed 5 bases at V and 7 bases at J, with 15 bases between. CDR1 is MNHEY, CDR2 SVGAGI, per germline. The CDR3 is 14 amino acids. The CDR3 DNA sequence: TGTGCCAGCAGTAACGGCCTAGCGAGGAATGAGCAGTTCTTC. It translates to CASSNGLARNEQFF.

The rearrangement uses TRBV7-8 and TRBJ2-7; D call uncertain. Germline V CDR1 and CDR2: SGHVS, FQNEAQ. The CDR3 sequence is 14 residues long. V was trimmed by 9 bases and J by 0 bases, leaving 15 bases between them. The CDR3 DNA follows: TGTGCCAGAAAGCCCCGGATGAGCTCCTACGAGCAGTACTTC. This translates into CARKPRMSSYEQYF. Supplemented by reference TRBV7-8 and TRBJ2-7, the full variable domain reads GAGVSQSPRYKVAKRGQDVALRCDPISGHVSLFWYQQALGQGPEFLTYFQNEAQLDKSGLPSDRFFAERPEGSVSTLKIQRTQQEDSAVYLCARKPRMSSYEQYFGPGTRLTVT.

V usage is TRBV7-9 and J usage is TRBJ1-2, with TRBD1 matching over 12 bases. The CDR3 totals 14 residues. V was pared by 3 bases and J by 8 bases, with 4 bases of the junction left unmatched. Germline loops: CDR1 SEHNR, CDR2 FQNEAQ (reference sequence). The CDR3 loop is CASSLGQGAGGYTF. CDR3 coding DNA: TGTGCCAGCAGCTTGGGACAGGGGGCGGGCGGCTACACCTTC.

The table lists this clone with a count of one. The rearrangement links TRBV4-1 to TRBJ1-6; D gene uncertain. CDR1 is MGHRA and CDR2 is YSYEKL in the germline V gene. V was cut by 1 base and J by 6 bases, with 10 bases left in between. The CDR3 contains 15 residues. The CDR3: CASSQVSGFNSPLHF. The CDR3 DNA is TGCGCCAGCAGCCAAGTGTCTGGGTTTAATTCACCCCTCCACTTT.

V usage is TRBV28 and J usage is TRBJ1-5; 7 bases agree with TRBD1. After removal of 4 bases from V and 4 bases from J, the junction contained 4 bases not matched to a gene. CDR3 length equals 14 residues. Germline-derived CDR1 and CDR2 are MDHEN and SYDVKM. For the CDR3, the DNA is TGTGCCAGCAGTTCACCGACAGGGAATCAGCCCCAGCATTTT. Its protein product is CASSSPTGNQPQHF.

The chain recombines TRBV28 with TRBJ2-7; 7 bases align to TRBD2. The V segment lost 6 bases and the J segment 0 bases; nucleotides outside the gene matches: 8. The CDR3 runs 15 residues. Germline CDR1 and CDR2: MDHEN and SYDVKM. CDR3 sequence reads: CASRVGGGNSYEQYF. The CDR3 coding sequence is TGTGCCAGCAGAGTTGGGGGGGGTAACTCCTACGAGCAGTACTTC.

V is TRBV19 and J is TRBJ1-2; D may be TRBD1 (5 bases). Between the trimmed V and J ends, which lost 5 bases and 3 bases, there was a span of 10 bases. Germline values: CDR1 LNHDA, CDR2 SQIVND (reference sequence). The CDR3 spans 13 residues. The CDR3 loop is CASSGGFYYGYTF. The CDR3 DNA sequence: TGTGCCAGTAGTGGGGGTTTTTACTATGGCTACACCTTC. Supplemented by reference TRBV19 and TRBJ1-2, the full variable domain reads DGGITQSPKYLFRKEGQNVTLSCEQNLNHDAMYWYRQDPGQGLRLIYYSQIVNDFQKGDIAEGYSVSREKKESFPLTVTSAQKNPTAFYLCASSGGFYYGYTFGSGTRLTVV.

The chain is built from TRBV11-3 and TRBJ2-1; D possibly corresponds to TRBD1 (6 bases). V lost 0 bases and J 0 bases, leaving 12 bases between the germline ends. The germline V gene encodes CDR1 SGHNT and CDR2 YENEEA. The CDR3 spans 17 residues. The DNA for the CDR3 is TGTGCCAGCAGCTTAGATTGGGACAAGAGCTCCTACAATGAGCAGTTCTTC. Encoded protein: CASSLDWDKSSYNEQFF. The full variable domain, in which reference TRBV11-3 and TRBJ2-1 provide the parts outside the CDR3, is EAGVVQSPRYKIIEKKQPVAFWCNPISGHNTLYWYLQNLGQGPELLIRYENEEAVDDSQLPKDRFSAERLKGVDSTLKIQPAELGDSAVYLCASSLDWDKSSYNEQFFGPGTRLTVL.

The gene calls are TRBV18 and TRBJ2-2; D gene uncertain. CDR1 and CDR2 (germline): KGHSH, LQKENI. V lost 7 bases to trimming and J lost 0 bases, with 9 bases between them. CDR3 size: 14 residues. For the CDR3, the DNA is TGTGCCAGCTTCCCGTGGACGAACACCGGGGAGCTGTTTTTT. Its translation: CASFPWTNTGELFF.

This clone has only one observation. The gene calls are TRBV6-1 and TRBJ1-4; D may be TRBD1 (6 bases). This CDR3 comprises 17 residues. Germline assignment: CDR1 MNHNS and CDR2 SASEGT. The V and J ends lost 4 bases and 1 base respectively, with 16 bases between them. CDR3 nucleotide sequence: TGTGCCAGCAGTGGGACAACAGGGATTAGAACTAATGAAAAACTGTTTTTT. It specifies CASSGTTGIRTNEKLFF.